This T cell receptor (beta chain) was documented in a study of blood T cell repertoires in COVID-19. On the study more broadly: From the United States, Italy and Spain came samples of acute and convalescent COVID-19.

Germline CDR1 LGHDT, CDR2 YNNKEL (reference sequence). CDR3 length equals 15 residues. Between the trimmed V and J ends, which lost 7 bases and 1 base, there was a span of 15 bases. In the study's own analysis: Cell counts per sample came from amplifying reference gene primers. This table comes from immunoSEQ multiplex PCR, and its TCRdb copy is limited to in-frame clones, with some not included. V and J calls and clone size are given by that table; D and trimming were obtained from the DNA. The table records about 190,000 clones, roughly nine tenths of them present only once. The rearrangement links TRBV3-1 (or the pseudogene TRBV3-2) to TRBJ2-3, with D possibly being TRBD2 (5 bases). The sequencing input was peripheral blood. This TCR came from a man younger than 45 with acute or convalescent COVID-19. The CDR3 region has the DNA TGTGCCAGCACCGCGAGGAGGTTCGGCACAGATACGCAGTATTTT. Its protein is CASTARRFGTDTQYF.